This T cell receptor beta chain was sequenced during a study of cytomegalovirus exposure and HLA in healthy donors. Study-wide points: The authors excluded some V segments, including TRBV6-2 and TRBV6-3, as indistinguishable. The study recorded 150 to 200 TCR beta chains that were cytomegalovirus-associated. CMV serostatus was the sole immune exposure data available.

As regards this clone: Its matching antigen is unknown.

Germline V gene lookup returns CDR1 SNHLY and CDR2 FYNNEI. This CDR3 region has 14 residues. Between the trimmed V and J ends, which lost 6 bases and 5 bases, there was a span of 16 bases. PCR employed 60 Vbeta and 13 Jbeta primers. Repertoires were generated with immunoSEQ multiplex PCR, while TCRdb's copy carries only in-frame clones and drops some. The sample carries fewer than 200,000 clones, roughly 84% recorded once. The sequencing input was PBMCs. This rearrangement joins TRBV2 to TRBJ1-2; tentative D call: TRBD1 (6 bases). The sequence came from a male donor in good health and CMV-seronegative. The CDR3, as DNA: TGTGCCAGCAGCTATAGACAGGATCCATATGGCTACACCTTC. This gives the protein CASSYRQDPYGYTF.